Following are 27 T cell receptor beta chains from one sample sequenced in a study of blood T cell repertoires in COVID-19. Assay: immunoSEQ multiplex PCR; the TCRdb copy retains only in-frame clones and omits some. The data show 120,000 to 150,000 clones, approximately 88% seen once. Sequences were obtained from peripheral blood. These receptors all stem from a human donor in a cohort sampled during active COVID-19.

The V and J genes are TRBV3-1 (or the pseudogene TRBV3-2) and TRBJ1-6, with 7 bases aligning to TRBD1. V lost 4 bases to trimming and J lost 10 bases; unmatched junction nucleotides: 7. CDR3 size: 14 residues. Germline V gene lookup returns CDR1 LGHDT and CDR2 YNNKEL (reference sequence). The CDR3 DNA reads TGTGCCAGCAGCCCCGGGACAGTCGGATCACCCCTCCACTTT. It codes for CASSPGTVGSPLHF.

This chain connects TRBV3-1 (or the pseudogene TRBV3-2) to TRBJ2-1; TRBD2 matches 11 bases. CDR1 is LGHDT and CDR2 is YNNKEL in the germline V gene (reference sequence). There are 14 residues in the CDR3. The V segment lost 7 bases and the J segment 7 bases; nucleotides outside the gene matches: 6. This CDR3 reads CASTPSGGLNEQFF. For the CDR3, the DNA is TGTGCCAGCACCCCTAGCGGGGGGCTTAATGAGCAGTTCTTC.

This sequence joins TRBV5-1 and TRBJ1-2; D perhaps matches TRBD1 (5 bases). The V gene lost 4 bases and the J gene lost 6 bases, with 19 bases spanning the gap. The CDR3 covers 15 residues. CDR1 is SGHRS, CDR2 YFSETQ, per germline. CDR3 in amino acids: CASSPPGGEAHGYTF. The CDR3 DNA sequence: TGCGCCAGCAGCCCCCCTGGGGGGGAAGCTCATGGCTACACCTTC.

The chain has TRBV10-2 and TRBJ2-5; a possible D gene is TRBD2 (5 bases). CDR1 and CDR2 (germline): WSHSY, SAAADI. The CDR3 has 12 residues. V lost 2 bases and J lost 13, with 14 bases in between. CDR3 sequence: CASSEGGLHRYF. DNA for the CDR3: TGCGCCAGCAGTGAGGGCGGACTTCACCGGTACTTC.

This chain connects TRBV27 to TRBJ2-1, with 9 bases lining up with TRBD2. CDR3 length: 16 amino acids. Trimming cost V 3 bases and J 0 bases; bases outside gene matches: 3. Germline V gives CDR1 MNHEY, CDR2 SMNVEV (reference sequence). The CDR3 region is CASSLVAGVSYNEQFF. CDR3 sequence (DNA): TGTGCCAGCAGTTTGGTAGCGGGGGTCTCCTACAATGAGCAGTTCTTC.

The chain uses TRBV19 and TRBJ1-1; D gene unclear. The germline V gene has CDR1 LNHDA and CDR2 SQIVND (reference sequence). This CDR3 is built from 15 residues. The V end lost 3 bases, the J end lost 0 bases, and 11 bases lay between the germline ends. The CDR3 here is CASSINPGMNTEAFF. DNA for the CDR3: TGTGCCAGTAGTATCAATCCGGGTATGAACACTGAAGCTTTCTTT.

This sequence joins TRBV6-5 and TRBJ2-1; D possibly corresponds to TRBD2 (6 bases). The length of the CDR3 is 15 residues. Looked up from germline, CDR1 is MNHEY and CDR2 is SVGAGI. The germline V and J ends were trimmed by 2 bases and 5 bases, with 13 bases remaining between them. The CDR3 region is CASSYGGLRDNEQFF. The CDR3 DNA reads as TGTGCCAGCAGTTACGGGGGACTCAGAGACAATGAGCAGTTCTTC.

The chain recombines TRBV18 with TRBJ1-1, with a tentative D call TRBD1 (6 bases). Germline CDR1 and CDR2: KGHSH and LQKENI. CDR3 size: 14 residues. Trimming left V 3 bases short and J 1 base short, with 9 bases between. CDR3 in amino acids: CASSPGAENTEAFF. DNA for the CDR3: TGTGCCAGCTCACCGGGGGCGGAGAACACTGAAGCTTTCTTT. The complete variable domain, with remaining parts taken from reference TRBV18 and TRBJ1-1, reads NAGVMQNPRHLVRRRGQEARLRCSPMKGHSHVYWYRQLPEEGLKFMVYLQKENIIDESGMPKERFSAEFPKEGPSILRIQQVVRGDSAAYFCASSPGAENTEAFFGQGTRLTVV.

The CDR3 loop is CATSTGPRGYEQYF. CDR3 nucleotides: TGTGCCACCAGCACCGGACCCCGCGGGTACGAGCAGTACTTC. This chain connects TRBV15 to TRBJ2-7, with D maybe TRBD2 (5 bases). V was trimmed by 4 bases and J by 4 bases, leaving 14 bases between them. This CDR3 has 14 amino acids. CDR1 is LNHNV, CDR2 YYDKDF, per germline (reference sequence).

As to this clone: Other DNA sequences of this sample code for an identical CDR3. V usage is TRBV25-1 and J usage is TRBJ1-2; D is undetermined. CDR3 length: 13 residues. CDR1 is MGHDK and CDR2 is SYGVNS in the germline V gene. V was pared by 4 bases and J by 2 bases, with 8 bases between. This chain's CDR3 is CASSGTVNYGYTF. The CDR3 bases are TGTGCCAGCAGTGGAACGGTAAACTATGGCTACACCTTC.

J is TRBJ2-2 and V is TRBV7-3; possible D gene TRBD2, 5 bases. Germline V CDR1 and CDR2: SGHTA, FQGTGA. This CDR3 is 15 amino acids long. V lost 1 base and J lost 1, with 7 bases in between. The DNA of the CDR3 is TGTGCCAGCAGCTTAATGGCGGGGAACACCGGGGAGCTGTTTTTT. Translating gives CASSLMAGNTGELFF. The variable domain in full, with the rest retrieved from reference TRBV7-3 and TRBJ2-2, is GAGVSQTPSNKVTEKGKYVELRCDPISGHTALYWYRQSLGQGPEFLIYFQGTGAADDSGLPNDRFFAVRPEGSVSTLKIQRTERGDSAVYLCASSLMAGNTGELFFGEGSRLTVL.

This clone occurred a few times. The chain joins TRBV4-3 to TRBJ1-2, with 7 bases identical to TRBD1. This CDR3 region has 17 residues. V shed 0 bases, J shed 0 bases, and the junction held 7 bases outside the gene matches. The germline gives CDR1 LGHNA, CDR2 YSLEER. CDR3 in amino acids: CASSQDVRDSPNYGYTF. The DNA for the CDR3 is TGCGCCAGCAGCCAAGATGTCCGGGACAGTCCTAACTATGGCTACACCTTC.

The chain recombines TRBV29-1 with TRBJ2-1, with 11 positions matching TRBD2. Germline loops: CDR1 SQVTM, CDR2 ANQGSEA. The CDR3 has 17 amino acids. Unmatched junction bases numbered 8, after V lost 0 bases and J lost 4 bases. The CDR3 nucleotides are TGCAGCGTTGAAGATATAGTAGCGGGGGGGCATTACAATGAGCAGTTCTTC. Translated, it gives CSVEDIVAGGHYNEQFF.

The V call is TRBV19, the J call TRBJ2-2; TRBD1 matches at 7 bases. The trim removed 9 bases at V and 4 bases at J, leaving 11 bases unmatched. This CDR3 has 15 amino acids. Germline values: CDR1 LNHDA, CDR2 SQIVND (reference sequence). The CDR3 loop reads CASDRAGRGTGELFF. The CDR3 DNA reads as TGTGCCAGCGACAGGGCTGGCAGAGGCACCGGGGAGCTGTTTTTT.

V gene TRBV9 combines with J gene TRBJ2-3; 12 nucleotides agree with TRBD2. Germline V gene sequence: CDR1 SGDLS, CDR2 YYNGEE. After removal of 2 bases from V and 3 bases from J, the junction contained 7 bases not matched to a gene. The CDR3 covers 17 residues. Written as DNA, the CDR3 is TGTGCCAGCAGCGTGGACCCTAGCGGGGGGGCTACAGATACGCAGTATTTT. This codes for CASSVDPSGGATDTQYF.

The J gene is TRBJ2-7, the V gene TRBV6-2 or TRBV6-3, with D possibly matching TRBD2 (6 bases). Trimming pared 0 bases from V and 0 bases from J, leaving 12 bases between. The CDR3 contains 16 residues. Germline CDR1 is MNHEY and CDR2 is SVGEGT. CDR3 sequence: CASSYSTGDSSYEQYF. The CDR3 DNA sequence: TGTGCCAGCAGTTACTCGACGGGGGATAGCTCCTACGAGCAGTACTTC.

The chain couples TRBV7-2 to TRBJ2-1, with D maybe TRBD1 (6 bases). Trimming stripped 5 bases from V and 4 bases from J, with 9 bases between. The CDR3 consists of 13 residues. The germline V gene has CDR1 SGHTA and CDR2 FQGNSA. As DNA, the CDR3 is TGTGCCAGCAGCATACAGGGATACAATGAGCAGTTCTTC. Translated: CASSIQGYNEQFF.

CDR3: CASSQAGNQPQHF. For the CDR3, the DNA is TGCGCCAGCAGCCAAGCCGGGAATCAGCCCCAGCATTTT. The chain combines TRBV4-1 with TRBJ1-5; no clear D. The length of the CDR3 is 13 residues. The V and J ends lost 1 base and 4 bases respectively, with 5 bases between them. CDR1 is MGHRA, CDR2 YSYEKL, per germline.

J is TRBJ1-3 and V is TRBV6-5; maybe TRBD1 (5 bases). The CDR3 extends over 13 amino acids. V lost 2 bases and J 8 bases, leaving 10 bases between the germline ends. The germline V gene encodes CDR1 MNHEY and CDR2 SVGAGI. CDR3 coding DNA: TGTGCCAGCAGTTACAGCAGGGTGGACACCATATATTTT. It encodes CASSYSRVDTIYF.

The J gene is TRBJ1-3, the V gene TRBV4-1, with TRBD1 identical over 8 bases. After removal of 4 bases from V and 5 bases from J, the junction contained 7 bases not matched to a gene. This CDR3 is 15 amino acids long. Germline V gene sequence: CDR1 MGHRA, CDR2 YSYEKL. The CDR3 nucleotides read TGCGCCAGCAGCCCCCCAGGGGGCCTTAGAAACACCATATATTTT. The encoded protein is CASSPPGGLRNTIYF.

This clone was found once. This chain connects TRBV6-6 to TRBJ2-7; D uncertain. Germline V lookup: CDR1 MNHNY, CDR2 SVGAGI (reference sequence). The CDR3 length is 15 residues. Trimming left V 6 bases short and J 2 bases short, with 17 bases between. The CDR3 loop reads CASSPSTPPAYEQYF. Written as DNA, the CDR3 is TGTGCCAGCAGCCCCTCTACTCCGCCCGCCTACGAGCAGTACTTC.

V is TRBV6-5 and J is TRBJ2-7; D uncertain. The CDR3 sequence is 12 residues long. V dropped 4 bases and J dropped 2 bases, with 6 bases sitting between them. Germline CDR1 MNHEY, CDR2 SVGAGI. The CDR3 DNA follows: TGTGCCAGCAGTTCACAGCCCTACGAGCAGTACTTC. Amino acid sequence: CASSSQPYEQYF.

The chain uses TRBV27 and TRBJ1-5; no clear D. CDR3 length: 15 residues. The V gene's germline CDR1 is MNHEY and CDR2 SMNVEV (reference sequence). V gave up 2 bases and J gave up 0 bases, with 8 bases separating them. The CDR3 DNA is TGTGCCAGCAGTTTAAGCGGTTATAGCAATCAGCCCCAGCATTTT. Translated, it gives CASSLSGYSNQPQHF.

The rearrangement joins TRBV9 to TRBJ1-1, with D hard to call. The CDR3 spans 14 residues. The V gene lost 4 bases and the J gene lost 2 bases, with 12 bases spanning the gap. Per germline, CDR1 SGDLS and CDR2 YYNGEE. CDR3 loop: CASSPEVVNTEAFF. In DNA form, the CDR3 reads TGTGCCAGCAGCCCCGAGGTCGTAAACACTGAAGCTTTCTTT. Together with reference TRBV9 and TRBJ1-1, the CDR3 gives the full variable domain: DSGVTQTPKHLITATGQRVTLRCSPRSGDLSVYWYQQSLDQGLQFLIQYYNGEERAKGNILERFSAQQFPDLHSELNLSSLELGDSALYFCASSPEVVNTEAFFGQGTRLTVV.

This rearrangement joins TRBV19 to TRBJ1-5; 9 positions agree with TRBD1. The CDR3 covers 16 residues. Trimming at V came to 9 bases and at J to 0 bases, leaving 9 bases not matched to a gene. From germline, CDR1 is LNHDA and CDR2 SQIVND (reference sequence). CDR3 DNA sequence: TGTGCCAGGAAACCGGGACAGGGTGATAGCAATCAGCCCCAGCATTTT. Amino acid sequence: CARKPGQGDSNQPQHF.

The CDR3 DNA follows: TGTGCCAGCAGCCCCAGAGGGGGGGGTGACAATAACTATGGCTACACCTTC. It is translated as CASSPRGGGDNNYGYTF. The chain joins TRBV3-1 (or the pseudogene TRBV3-2) to TRBJ1-2; possible D gene TRBD1, 6 bases. Germline CDR1 LGHDT, CDR2 YNNKEL (reference sequence). CDR3 length: 17 amino acids. V dropped 4 bases and J dropped 1 base, with 19 bases sitting between them.

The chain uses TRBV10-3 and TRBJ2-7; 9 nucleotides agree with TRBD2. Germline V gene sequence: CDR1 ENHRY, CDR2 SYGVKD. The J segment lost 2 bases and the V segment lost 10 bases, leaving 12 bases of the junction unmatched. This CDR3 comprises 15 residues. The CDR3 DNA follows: TGTGCCACAACAGTAGCGGGAGAAGGGACCTACGAGCAGTACTTC. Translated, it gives CATTVAGEGTYEQYF.